This is a list of T cell receptor beta chains from one sample in a study of blood T cell repertoires in COVID-19. The data were produced by immunoSEQ multiplex PCR, yet TCRdb's version contains in-frame clones alone and is incomplete. The sample has 100,000 to 150,000 clones; about 90% are singletons. Sequences were obtained from peripheral blood. The receptors were sampled from a man aged 65 to 79 who had recovered from COVID-19. CDR3s include the opening cysteine and the closing phenylalanine or tryptophan. The order of the fields is V gene, clone size, J gene, D gene, CDR3 DNA, CDR3 protein. D genes are given only for firm matches. The listing skips clone size in some rows; elsewhere it reads once, few, many or a size class.

TRBV5-1,once,TRBJ2-6,.,TGCGCCAGCAGCTTGGTCTGGGCCAGAGATTACTCTGGGGCCAACGTCCTGACTTTC,CASSLVWARDYSGANVLTF
TRBV24-1,.,TRBJ2-7,.,TGTGCCACCAGTGATCCTTCGACACGTCTCGGCGAGCAGTACTTC,CATSDPSTRLGEQYF
TRBV28,.,TRBJ2-1,TRBD2,TGTGCCAGCAGTTTACCGACTTCGCGGGGGGGCTACAATGAGCAGTTCTTC,CASSLPTSRGGYNEQFF
TRBV6-5,.,TRBJ1-2,TRBD1,TGTGCCAGCAGTACCGGGACAGGACTTAGGGGTGGCTACACCTTC,CASSTGTGLRGGYTF
TRBV10-3,.,TRBJ2-1,.,TGTGCCACAACAGACAGTTACAATGAGCAGTTCTTC,CATTDSYNEQFF
TRBV27,.,TRBJ2-1,TRBD2,TGTGCCAGCAGTTTCTCCGGGACTAGCGGGAGCTTTTACAATGAGCAGTTCTTC,CASSFSGTSGSFYNEQFF
TRBV28,.,TRBJ1-2,TRBD1,TGTGCCAGCAGTTTAAGTGACAGGGGGAGAAATGGCTACACCTTC,CASSLSDRGRNGYTF
TRBV5-1,once,TRBJ2-5,TRBD2,TGCGCCAGCAGCTTAACGGGACTAGCGGTACAAGAGACCCAGTACTTC,CASSLTGLAVQETQYF
TRBV12-3/TRBV12-4,.,TRBJ1-5,.,TGTGCCAGCAGGAAGACAGGCAATCAGCCCCAGCATTTT,CASRKTGNQPQHF
TRBV6-5,.,TRBJ1-2,TRBD1,TGTGCCAGCAGTTGGACAGGGGAATACGGCTACACCTTC,CASSWTGEYGYTF
TRBV28,.,TRBJ1-5,TRBD1,TGTGCCAGCCGGGACAGGGGGCGCGGGGGCAATCAGCCCCAGCATTTT,CASRDRGRGGNQPQHF
TRBV7-2,few,TRBJ1-3,.,TGTGCCAGCAGCTTCAACTCTGGAAACACCATATATTTT,CASSFNSGNTIYF
TRBV5-6,.,TRBJ1-2,TRBD1,TGTGCCAGCAGCAACAAAGACAGGGGACGCTATGGCTACACCTTC,CASSNKDRGRYGYTF
TRBV6-4,few,TRBJ1-5,.,TGTGCCAGCAGTCCACAGGTGGGCAATCAGCCCCAGCATTTT,CASSPQVGNQPQHF
TRBV14,once,TRBJ2-1,TRBD2,TGTGCCAGCAGCCATCTAGCGGGGACCCCTTTGTACAATGAGCAGTTCTTC,CASSHLAGTPLYNEQFF
TRBV24-1,.,TRBJ2-5,TRBD1,TGTGCCACCAGTGATCCACGACAGGGCGGTGAGACCCAGTACTTC,CATSDPRQGGETQYF
TRBV24-1,.,TRBJ1-2,TRBD1,TGTGCCACCAGTGGGGGACAGGGGGCTAACTATGGCTACACCTTC,CATSGGQGANYGYTF
TRBV21-1,.,TRBJ2-5,.,TGTGCCAGCAGCAAAGGGGGACATACAGAGACCCAGTACTTC,CASSKGGHTETQYF
TRBV12-5,.,TRBJ1-1,.,TGTGCTAGTGGTTTTGCCCCAGGGGCCAAGAACACTGAAGCTTTCTTT,CASGFAPGAKNTEAFF
TRBV18,.,TRBJ2-7,TRBD1,TGTGCCAGCTCACCCATTGGACAGGGGGCTGTAGGCGAGCAGTACTTC,CASSPIGQGAVGEQYF
TRBV6-5,.,TRBJ1-2,.,TGTGCCAGCAGCTACCCCTGGGGGGAAGGGAACTATGGCTACACCTTC,CASSYPWGEGNYGYTF
TRBV5-1,few,TRBJ2-7,.,TGCGCCAGCAGCGAACAGGTCGCCCACGAGCAGTACTTC,CASSEQVAHEQYF
TRBV9,.,TRBJ2-2,.,TGTGCCAGCAGCGTAGTGGCGGCTACCGGGGAGCTGTTTTTT,CASSVVAATGELFF
TRBV6-1,.,TRBJ1-1,.,TGTGCCAGCAGTGAAGCGCGAAAAAACACTGAAGCTTTCTTT,CASSEARKNTEAFF
TRBV2,.,TRBJ1-2,.,TGTGCCAGCAGTGAGCTAGCGGGGTCGCGGGGCTACACCTTC,CASSELAGSRGYTF
TRBV7-3,few,TRBJ1-1,.,TGTGCCAGCAGCTTAGGAGGGGAGAACACTGAAGCTTTCTTT,CASSLGGENTEAFF
TRBV5-1,.,TRBJ2-7,.,TGCGCCAGCAGCCGGGGGGCTTGGGAGCAGTACTTC,CASSRGAWEQYF
TRBV11-2,.,TRBJ1-6,.,TGTGCCAGCAGCTTAGTGGGGCAGGCATCACCCCTCCACTTT,CASSLVGQASPLHF
TRBV19,once,TRBJ1-6,.,TGTGCCAGTATCGCGTCTCAATATAATTCACCCCTCCACTTT,CASIASQYNSPLHF
TRBV3-1/TRBV3-2,once,TRBJ2-5,TRBD2,TGTGCCAGCAGCCGTGGCCGGACTAGCGGGGTTACGACCCAGTACTTC,CASSRGRTSGVTTQYF
TRBV24-1,once,TRBJ1-5,TRBD1,TGTGCCACCAGTGACTCGGGACAGGCAACTCAGCCCCAGCATTTT,CATSDSGQATQPQHF
TRBV6-2/TRBV6-3,.,TRBJ2-7,.,TGTGCCAGCAGTTACCCACCTCAAATCCGACAAATTTTTTCATCCTACGAGCAGTACTTC,CASSYPPQIRQIFSSYEQYF